By share of the sample, the clone carrying this T cell receptor (beta chain) is medium-sized (0.01 to 0.1%). Its antigen is undetermined. The data were taken from a study of OX40 agonist ivuxolimab in advanced cancers. CDR3 length equals 13 residues. Trimming pared 7 bases from V and 6 bases from J, leaving 15 bases between. Germline V CDR1 and CDR2: MNHNS, SASEGT. Repertoires were generated with immunoSEQ multiplex PCR, while TCRdb's copy carries only in-frame clones and drops some. Of roughly 28,000 clones listed, 80% to 85% are singletons. Study-wide results and limits: Clonal expansion was seen in CD4+ and CD8+ blood T cells by week 6 at 0.1 to 3.0 mg/kg.

The sequence was obtained from an adult with an advanced solid tumor such as melanoma, head and neck, liver or kidney cancer. The sequencing here drew on CD4+ or CD8+ T cells sorted from blood, taken in a trial of the OX40 agonist ivuxolimab. The V call is TRBV6-1, the J call TRBJ1-2; D unresolved. CDR3 sequence: CASIPNEYDGYTF. In DNA, the CDR3 is TGTGCCAGCATCCCGAACGAGTACGATGGCTACACCTTC.